This TCR beta chain was sequenced during a study of blood T cell repertoires in COVID-19. Study information: Sources were T cells, B-cell-depleted T cells, or PBMCs; the material itself was cDNA or gDNA.

Recovered Cohort 3 donors showed two negative PCRs, clearance, or symptom resolution. Germline-derived CDR1 and CDR2 are SGDLS and YYNGEE. CDR3 length: 15 amino acids. The ends were cut back, 2 bases at V and 3 bases at J, with 13 bases in the middle. Clones were read by immunoSEQ multiplex PCR, and TCRdb kept only the in-frame ones, dropping some. The sample contains fewer than 300,000 clones, around nine tenths of which appear only once. Source material: PBMCs or T cells enriched from blood (not recorded which). V gene TRBV9 combines with J gene TRBJ2-3; weak D call: TRBD2 (6 bases). The receptor was derived from a woman in her twenties or thirties who had recovered from COVID-19. For the CDR3, the DNA is TGTGCCAGCAGCGTGGGCGGAGGGTTGACAGATACGCAGTATTTT. It encodes CASSVGGGLTDTQYF.